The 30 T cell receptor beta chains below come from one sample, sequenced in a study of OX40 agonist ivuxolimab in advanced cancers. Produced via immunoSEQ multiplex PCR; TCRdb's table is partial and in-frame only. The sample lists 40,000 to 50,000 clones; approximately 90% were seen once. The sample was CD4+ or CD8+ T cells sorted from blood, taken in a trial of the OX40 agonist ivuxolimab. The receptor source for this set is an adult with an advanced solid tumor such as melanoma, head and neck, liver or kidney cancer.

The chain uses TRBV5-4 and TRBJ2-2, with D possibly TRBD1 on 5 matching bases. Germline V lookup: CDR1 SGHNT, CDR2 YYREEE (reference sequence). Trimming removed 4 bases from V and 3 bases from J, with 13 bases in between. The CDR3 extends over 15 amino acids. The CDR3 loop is CASSPDTEYTGELFF. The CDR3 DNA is TGTGCCAGCAGCCCGGACACCGAATACACCGGGGAGCTGTTTTTT. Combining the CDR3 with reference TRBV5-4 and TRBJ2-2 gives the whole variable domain ETGVTQSPTHLIKTRGQQVTLRCSSQSGHNTVSWYQQALGQGPQFIFQYYREEENGRGNFPPRFSGLQFPNYSSELNVNALELDDSALYLCASSPDTEYTGELFFGEGSRLTVL.

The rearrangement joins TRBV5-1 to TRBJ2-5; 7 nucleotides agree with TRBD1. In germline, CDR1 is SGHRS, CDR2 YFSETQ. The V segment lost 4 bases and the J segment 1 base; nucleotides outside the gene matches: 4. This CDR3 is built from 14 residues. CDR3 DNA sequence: TGCGCCAGCAGCCCGGGACAGACCCAAGAGACCCAGTACTTC. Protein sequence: CASSPGQTQETQYF.

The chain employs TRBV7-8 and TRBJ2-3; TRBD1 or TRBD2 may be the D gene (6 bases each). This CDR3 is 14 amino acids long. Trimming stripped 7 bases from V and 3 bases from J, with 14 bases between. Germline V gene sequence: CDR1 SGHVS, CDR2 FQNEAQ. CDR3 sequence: CASTLLGGTDTQYF. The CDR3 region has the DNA TGTGCCAGCACCCTCCTAGGGGGGACAGATACGCAGTATTTT.

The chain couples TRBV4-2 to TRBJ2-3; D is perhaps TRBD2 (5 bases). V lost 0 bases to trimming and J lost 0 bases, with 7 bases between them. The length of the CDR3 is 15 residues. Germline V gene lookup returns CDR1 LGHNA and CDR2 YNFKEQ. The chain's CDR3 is CASSQEAVSTDTQYF. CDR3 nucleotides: TGTGCCAGCAGCCAAGAAGCGGTCAGCACAGATACGCAGTATTTT.

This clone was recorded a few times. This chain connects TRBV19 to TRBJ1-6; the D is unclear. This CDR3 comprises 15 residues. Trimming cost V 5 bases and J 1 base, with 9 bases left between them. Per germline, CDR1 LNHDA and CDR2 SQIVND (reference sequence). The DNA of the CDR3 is TGTGCCAGTAGTGCCACCGGGTCCTATAATTCACCCCTCCACTTT. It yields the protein CASSATGSYNSPLHF.

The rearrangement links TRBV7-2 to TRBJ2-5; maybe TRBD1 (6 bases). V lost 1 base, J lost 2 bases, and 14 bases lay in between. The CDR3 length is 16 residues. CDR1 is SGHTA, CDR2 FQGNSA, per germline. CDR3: CASSLVGGVGQETQYF. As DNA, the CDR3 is TGTGCCAGCAGCTTAGTAGGGGGTGTAGGGCAAGAGACCCAGTACTTC.

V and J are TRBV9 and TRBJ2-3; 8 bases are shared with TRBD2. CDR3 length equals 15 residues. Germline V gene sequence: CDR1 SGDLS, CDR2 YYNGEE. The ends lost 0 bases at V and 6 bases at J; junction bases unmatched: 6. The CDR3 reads CASSVASTSADTQYF. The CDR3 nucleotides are TGTGCCAGCAGCGTAGCTTCGACTAGCGCGGATACGCAGTATTTT. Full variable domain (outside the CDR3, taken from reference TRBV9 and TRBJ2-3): DSGVTQTPKHLITATGQRVTLRCSPRSGDLSVYWYQQSLDQGLQFLIQYYNGEERAKGNILERFSAQQFPDLHSELNLSSLELGDSALYFCASSVASTSADTQYFGPGTRLTVL.

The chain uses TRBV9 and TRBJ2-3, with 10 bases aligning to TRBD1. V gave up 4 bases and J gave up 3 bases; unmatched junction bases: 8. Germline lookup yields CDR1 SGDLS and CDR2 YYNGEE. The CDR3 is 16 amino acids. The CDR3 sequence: CASSPPGQGRTDTQYF. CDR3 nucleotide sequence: TGTGCCAGCAGCCCCCCGGGACAGGGGAGGACAGATACGCAGTATTTT.

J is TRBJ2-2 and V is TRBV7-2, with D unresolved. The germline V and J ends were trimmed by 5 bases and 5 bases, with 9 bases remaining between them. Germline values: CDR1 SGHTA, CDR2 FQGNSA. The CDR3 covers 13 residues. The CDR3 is CASSPRRTGELFF. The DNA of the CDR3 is TGTGCCAGCAGCCCCCGGCGGACCGGGGAGCTGTTTTTT.

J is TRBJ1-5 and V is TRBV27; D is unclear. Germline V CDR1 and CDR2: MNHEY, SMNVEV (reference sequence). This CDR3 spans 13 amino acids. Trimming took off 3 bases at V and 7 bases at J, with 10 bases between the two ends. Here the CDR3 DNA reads TGTGCCAGCAGTTTCAAGTCTAAGCAGCCCCAGCATTTT. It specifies CASSFKSKQPQHF.

The CDR3 region is CASSDRGYEQYF. The CDR3 DNA is TGTGCCAGCAGCGACAGGGGTTACGAGCAGTACTTC. The V call is TRBV28, the J call TRBJ2-7; 8 bases line up with TRBD1. CDR3 length equals 12 residues. CDR1 MDHEN and CDR2 SYDVKM come from the germline V gene. Unmatched junction bases numbered 2, after V lost 6 bases and J lost 4 bases.

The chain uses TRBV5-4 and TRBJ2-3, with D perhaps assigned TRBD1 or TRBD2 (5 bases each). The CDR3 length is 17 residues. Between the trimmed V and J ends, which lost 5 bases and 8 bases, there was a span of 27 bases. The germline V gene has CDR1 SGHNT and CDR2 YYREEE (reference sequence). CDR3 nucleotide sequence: TGTGCCAGCAGATACACCTTTCTCGGGGCCCCTTCAGGTACGCAGTATTTT. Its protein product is CASRYTFLGAPSGTQYF.

CDR3 in amino acids: CASSAGNTEAFF. CDR3 sequence (DNA): TGTGCCAGCAGTGCTGGGAACACTGAAGCTTTCTTT. This chain links TRBV2 with TRBJ1-1; D not resolved. The V and J ends lost 4 bases and 1 base respectively, with 4 bases between them. Germline CDR1 reads SNHLY; CDR2 reads FYNNEI. The CDR3 extends over 12 amino acids.

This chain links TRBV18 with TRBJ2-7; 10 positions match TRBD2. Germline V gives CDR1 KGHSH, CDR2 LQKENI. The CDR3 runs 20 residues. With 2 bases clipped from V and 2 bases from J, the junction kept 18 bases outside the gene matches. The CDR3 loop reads CASSPAGRLSSSGRTYEQYF. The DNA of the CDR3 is TGTGCCAGCTCACCAGCGGGACGGCTTTCCTCTAGCGGGAGAACCTACGAGCAGTACTTC. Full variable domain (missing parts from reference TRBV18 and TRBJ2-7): NAGVMQNPRHLVRRRGQEARLRCSPMKGHSHVYWYRQLPEEGLKFMVYLQKENIIDESGMPKERFSAEFPKEGPSILRIQQVVRGDSAAYFCASSPAGRLSSSGRTYEQYFGPGTRLTVT.

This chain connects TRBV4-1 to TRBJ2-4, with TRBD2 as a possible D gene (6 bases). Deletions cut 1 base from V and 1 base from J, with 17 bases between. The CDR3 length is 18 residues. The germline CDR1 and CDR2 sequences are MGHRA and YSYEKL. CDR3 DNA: TGCGCCAGCAGCCAAGGTCATTGGAAAAGCGGGGCCAAAAACATTCAGTACTTC. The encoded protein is CASSQGHWKSGAKNIQYF.

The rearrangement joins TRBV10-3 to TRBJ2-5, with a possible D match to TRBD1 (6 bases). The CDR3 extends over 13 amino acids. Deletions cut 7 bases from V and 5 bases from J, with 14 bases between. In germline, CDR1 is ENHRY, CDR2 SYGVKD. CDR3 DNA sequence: TGTGCCATCACCAGGACAGAAGGGGAGACCCAGTACTTC. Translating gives CAITRTEGETQYF.

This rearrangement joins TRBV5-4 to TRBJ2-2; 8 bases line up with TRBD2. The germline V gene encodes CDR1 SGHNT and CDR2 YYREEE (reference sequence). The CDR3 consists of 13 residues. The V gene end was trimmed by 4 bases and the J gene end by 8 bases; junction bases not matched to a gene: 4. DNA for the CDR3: TGTGCCAGCAGCAAAATAGCGGGGGGGGAGCTGTTTTTT. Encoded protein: CASSKIAGGELFF.

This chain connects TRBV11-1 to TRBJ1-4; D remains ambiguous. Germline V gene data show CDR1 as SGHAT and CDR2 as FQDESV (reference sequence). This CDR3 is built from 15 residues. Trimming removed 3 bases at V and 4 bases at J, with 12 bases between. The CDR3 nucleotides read TGTGCCAGCAGCTTCGGTCCGCAGGTTAATGAAAAACTGTTTTTT. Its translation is CASSFGPQVNEKLFF.

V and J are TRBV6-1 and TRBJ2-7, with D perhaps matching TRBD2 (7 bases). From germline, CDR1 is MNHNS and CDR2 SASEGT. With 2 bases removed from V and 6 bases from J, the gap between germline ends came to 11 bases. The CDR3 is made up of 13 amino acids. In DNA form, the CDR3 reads TGTGCCAGCAGTGAAACAGGGAGGGGCGAGCAGTACTTC. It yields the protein CASSETGRGEQYF.

The CDR3 region has the DNA TGTGCCAGCAGCTCATATAGCGGGGGGGTTATAGATACGCAGTATTTT. Amino acids: CASSSYSGGVIDTQYF. V is TRBV11-2 and J is TRBJ2-3, with 11 bases fitting TRBD2. The V gene's germline CDR1 is SGHAT and CDR2 FQNNGV. The junction had 8 bases not matched to a gene; V was cut back by 4 bases and J by 5 bases. There are 16 residues in the CDR3.

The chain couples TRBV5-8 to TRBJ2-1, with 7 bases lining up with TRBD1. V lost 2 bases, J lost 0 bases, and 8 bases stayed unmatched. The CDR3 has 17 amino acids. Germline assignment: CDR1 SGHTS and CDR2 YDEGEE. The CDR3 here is CASSLTTGSSSYNEQFF. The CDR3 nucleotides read TGTGCCAGCAGCTTAACGACAGGGTCAAGCTCCTACAATGAGCAGTTCTTC. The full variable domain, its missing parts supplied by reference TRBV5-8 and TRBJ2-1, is EAGVTQSPTHLIKTRGQQATLRCSPISGHTSVYWYQQALGLGLQFLLWYDEGEERNRGNFPPRFSGRQFPNYSSELNVNALELEDSALYLCASSLTTGSSSYNEQFFGPGTRLTVL.

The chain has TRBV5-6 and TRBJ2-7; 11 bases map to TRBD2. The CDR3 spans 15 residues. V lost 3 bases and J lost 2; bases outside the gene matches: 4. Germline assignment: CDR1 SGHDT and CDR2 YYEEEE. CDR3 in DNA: TGTGCCAGCAGCTCCGGACTAGCGGGCCCCTACGAGCAGTACTTC. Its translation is CASSSGLAGPYEQYF.

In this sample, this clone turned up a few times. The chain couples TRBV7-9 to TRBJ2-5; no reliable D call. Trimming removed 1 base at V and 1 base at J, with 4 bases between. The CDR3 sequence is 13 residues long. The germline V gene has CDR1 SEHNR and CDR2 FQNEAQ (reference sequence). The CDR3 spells CASSLVSQETQYF. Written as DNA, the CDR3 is TGTGCCAGCAGCTTAGTTTCCCAAGAGACCCAGTACTTC.

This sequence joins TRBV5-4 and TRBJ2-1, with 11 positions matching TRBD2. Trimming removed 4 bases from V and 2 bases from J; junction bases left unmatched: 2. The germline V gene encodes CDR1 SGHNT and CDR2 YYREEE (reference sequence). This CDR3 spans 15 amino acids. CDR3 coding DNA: TGTGCCAGCAGCCCGACTAGCGGGGCCTACAATGAGCAGTTCTTC. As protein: CASSPTSGAYNEQFF.

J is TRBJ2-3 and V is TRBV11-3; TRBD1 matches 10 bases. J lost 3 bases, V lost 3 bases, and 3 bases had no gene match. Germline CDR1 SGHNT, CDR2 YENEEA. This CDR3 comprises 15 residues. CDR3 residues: CASSFGTGETDTQYF. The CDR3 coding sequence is TGTGCCAGCAGCTTTGGGACAGGGGAGACAGATACGCAGTATTTT.

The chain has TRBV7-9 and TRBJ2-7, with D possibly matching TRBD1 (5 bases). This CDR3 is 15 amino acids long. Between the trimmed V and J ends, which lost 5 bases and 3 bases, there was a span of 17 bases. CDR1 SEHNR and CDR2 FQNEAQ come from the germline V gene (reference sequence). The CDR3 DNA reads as TGTGCCAGCAGCCCGCGTGGGGCCACGGGCTACGAGCAGTACTTC. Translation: CASSPRGATGYEQYF.

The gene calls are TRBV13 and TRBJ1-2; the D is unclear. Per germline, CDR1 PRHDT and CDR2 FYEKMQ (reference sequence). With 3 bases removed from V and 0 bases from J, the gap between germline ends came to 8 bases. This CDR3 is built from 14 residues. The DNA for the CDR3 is TGTGCCAGCAGCTTCCGAAGAGCTAACTATGGCTACACCTTC. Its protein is CASSFRRANYGYTF.

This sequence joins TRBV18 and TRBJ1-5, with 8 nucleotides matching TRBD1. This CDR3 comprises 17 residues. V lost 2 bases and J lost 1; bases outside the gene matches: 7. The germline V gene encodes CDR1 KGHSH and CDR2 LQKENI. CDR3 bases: TGTGCCAGCTCACCAACCAGGGGGCTATGGAGCAATCAGCCCCAGCATTTT. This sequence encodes CASSPTRGLWSNQPQHF. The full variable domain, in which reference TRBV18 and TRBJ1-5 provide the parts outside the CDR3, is NAGVMQNPRHLVRRRGQEARLRCSPMKGHSHVYWYRQLPEEGLKFMVYLQKENIIDESGMPKERFSAEFPKEGPSILRIQQVVRGDSAAYFCASSPTRGLWSNQPQHFGDGTRLSIL.

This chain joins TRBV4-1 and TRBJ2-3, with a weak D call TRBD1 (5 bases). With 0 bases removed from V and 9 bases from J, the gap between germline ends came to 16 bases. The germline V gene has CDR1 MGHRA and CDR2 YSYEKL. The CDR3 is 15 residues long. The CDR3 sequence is CASSQDRGGAGTQYF. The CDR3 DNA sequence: TGCGCCAGCAGCCAAGATCGCGGCGGAGCAGGGACGCAGTATTTT.

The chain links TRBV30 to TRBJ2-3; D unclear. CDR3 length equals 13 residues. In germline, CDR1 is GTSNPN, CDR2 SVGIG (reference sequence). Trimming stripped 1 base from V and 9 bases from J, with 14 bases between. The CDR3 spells CAWSGSSGKTQYF. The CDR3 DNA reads TGTGCCTGGAGTGGGTCGTCGGGCAAGACGCAGTATTTT. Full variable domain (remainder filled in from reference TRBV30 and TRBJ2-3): SQTIHQWPATLVQPVGSPLSLECTVEGTSNPNLYWYRQAAGRGLQLLFYSVGIGQISSEVPQNLSASRPQDRQFILSSKKLLLSDSGFYLCAWSGSSGKTQYFGPGTRLTVL.